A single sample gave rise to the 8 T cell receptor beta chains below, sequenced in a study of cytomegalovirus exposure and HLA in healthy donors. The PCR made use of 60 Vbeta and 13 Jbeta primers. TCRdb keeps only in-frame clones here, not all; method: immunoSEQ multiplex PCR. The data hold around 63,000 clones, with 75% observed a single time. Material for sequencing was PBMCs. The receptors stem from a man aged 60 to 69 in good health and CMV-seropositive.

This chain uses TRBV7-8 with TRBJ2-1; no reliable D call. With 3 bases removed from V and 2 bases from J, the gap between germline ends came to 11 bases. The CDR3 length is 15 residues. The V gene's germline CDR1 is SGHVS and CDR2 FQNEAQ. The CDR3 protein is CASSFSSTTYNEQFF. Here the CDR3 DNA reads TGTGCCAGCAGCTTTAGTAGCACGACCTACAATGAGCAGTTCTTC.

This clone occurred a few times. CDR3 nucleotides: TGTGCCAGCAGTCACTCCGGACTAGCGCCCAATGAGCAGTTCTTC. Translation gives CASSHSGLAPNEQFF. V and J are TRBV2 and TRBJ2-1, with TRBD2 identical over 9 bases. V was pared by 5 bases and J by 6 bases, with 8 bases of the junction left unmatched. Germline CDR1 is SNHLY and CDR2 is FYNNEI. The CDR3 totals 15 residues.

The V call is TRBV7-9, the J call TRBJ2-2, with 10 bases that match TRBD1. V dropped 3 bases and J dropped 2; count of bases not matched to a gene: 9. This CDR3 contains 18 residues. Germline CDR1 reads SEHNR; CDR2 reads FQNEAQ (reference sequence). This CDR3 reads CASSFTLGQGTNTGELFF. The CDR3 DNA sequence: TGTGCCAGCAGCTTTACCCTGGGACAGGGGACCAACACCGGGGAGCTGTTTTTT.

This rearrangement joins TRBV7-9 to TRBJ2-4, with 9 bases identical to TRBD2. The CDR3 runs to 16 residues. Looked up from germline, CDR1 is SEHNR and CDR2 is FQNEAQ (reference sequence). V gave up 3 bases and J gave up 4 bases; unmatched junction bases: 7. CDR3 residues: CASSFEAAGGKNIQYF. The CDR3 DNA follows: TGTGCCAGCAGCTTCGAGGCGGCGGGGGGGAAAAACATTCAGTACTTC.

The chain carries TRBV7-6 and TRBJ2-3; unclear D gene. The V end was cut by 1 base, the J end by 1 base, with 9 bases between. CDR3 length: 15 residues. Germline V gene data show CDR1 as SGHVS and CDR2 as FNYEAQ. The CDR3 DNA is TGTGCCAGCAGCTTAGGTCAGGTCCGCACAGATACGCAGTATTTT. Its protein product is CASSLGQVRTDTQYF.

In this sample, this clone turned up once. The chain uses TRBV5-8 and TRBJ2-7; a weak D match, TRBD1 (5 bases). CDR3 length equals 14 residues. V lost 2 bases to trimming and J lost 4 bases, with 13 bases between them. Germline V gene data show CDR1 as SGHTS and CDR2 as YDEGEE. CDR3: CASSLRGYRYEQYF. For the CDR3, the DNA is TGTGCCAGCAGCTTAAGGGGTTATCGTTACGAGCAGTACTTC.

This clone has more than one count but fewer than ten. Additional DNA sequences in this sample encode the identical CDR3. Here the CDR3 DNA reads TGTGCCAGCAGCTTAAGCGGCTATGGCTACACCTTC. It translates to CASSLSGYGYTF. The chain joins TRBV7-2 to TRBJ1-2; D is uncertain. The CDR3 sequence is 12 residues long. Looked up from germline, CDR1 is SGHTA and CDR2 is FQGNSA. The V gene lost 2 bases and the J gene lost 4 bases, with 5 bases spanning the gap.

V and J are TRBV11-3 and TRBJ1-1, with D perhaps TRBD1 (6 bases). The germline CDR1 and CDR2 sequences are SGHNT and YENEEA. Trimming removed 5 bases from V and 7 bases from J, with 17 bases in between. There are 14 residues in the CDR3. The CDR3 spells CASSPGGRAGEAFF. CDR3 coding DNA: TGTGCCAGCAGCCCGGGGGGCAGGGCAGGTGAAGCTTTCTTT.